Listed below are T cell receptor beta chains from one sample, sequenced in a study of blood T cells in healthy people across ages. In TCRdb, the 5' RACE reads were re-called with MiXCR into one record per CDR3 protein. The table has more than 600,000 distinct CDR3 sequences, roughly 25% seen once. These data were also filed under a second study, of T cells of mothers and their children.

Sequencing was done on a sample of blood. These TCRs come from a boy aged 5-17 years in good health. Both conserved end residues are part of each CDR3. Fields, in order: V gene, clone size, D gene, CDR3 protein. A D gene is named only where the DNA matches it firmly. Some rows have no size entry. The others give once, few or many, or a class for an expanded clone.

TRBV29-1,few,.,CSVKTGSEQYF
TRBV28,.,.,CASSPRTYKDGYTF
TRBV12-3/TRBV12-4,few,TRBD1,CASSGTGTDIRGEQYF
TRBV10-3,.,TRBD1,CAISEDRDSYEQYF
TRBV9,once,TRBD1,CASSARQGFDYTF
TRBV6-2/TRBV6-3,.,TRBD2,CASSLRGGNNEQFF
TRBV20-1,.,TRBD1,CSARDRQGYEKLFF
TRBV4-1,.,.,CASNQPLGDAQYF
TRBV29-1,.,TRBD1,CSADRGNEQFF
TRBV10-1,.,.,CASSESIDGVEQFF
TRBV9,.,.,CASGGGLVGTEAFF
TRBV7-9,.,TRBD1,CASSSRTSGTASYEQYF
TRBV5-6,.,.,CASGRPARMNTEVFF
TRBV7-2,.,.,CASSPGGGALSGNTIYF
TRBV29-1,.,.,CSVEDRYNEKLFF
TRBV6-6,few,.,CASSYPGSGYEQYF
TRBV5-1,.,.,CASSLGSDTYGYTF
TRBV29-1,.,TRBD2,CSPSIASGGRETQYF
TRBV4-2,few,.,CASSQVLRGLETQYF
TRBV20-1,few,.,CSARPGGSRETQYF
TRBV29-1,few,TRBD1,CSVGHPDRAQPGEQYF
TRBV6-5,.,.,CASSITSGSGEKLFF
TRBV29-1,.,.,CSVEEYGTPLETQCF
TRBV9,.,TRBD2,CASSAGLAGGYDEQYF
TRBV7-2,.,.,CASSLGVQGYEQYF
TRBV11-2,.,.,CASSLAFEASSGNTIYF
TRBV15,.,.,CATRQGRVSGELFF
TRBV7-9,.,.,CASSGQPGETQYF
TRBV15,few,.,CATSRTAGVNQPQHF
TRBV7-3,many,TRBD2,CASSSLAGGYNEQFF
TRBV14,.,.,CASSPRRTWHEAFF
TRBV7-2,few,.,CASSVALNTEAFF
TRBV7-2,.,TRBD2,CASRRTSGGAGELFF
TRBV12-5,.,.,CASGLIGGSHTEAFF
TRBV25-1,few,TRBD2,CASSESGRGETQYF
TRBV27,.,.,CASSFRGSGYEQYF
TRBV5-1,.,.,CASSHGSSGGELFF
TRBV7-3,few,.,CASSRSQGGEQYF
TRBV6-6,.,.,CASSLPSDSNQPQHF
TRBV4-3,few,.,CASSQVVGLSPRQYF
TRBV29-1,.,.,CSVEDFQKGKNIQYF
TRBV6-6,few,.,CATAATLETQYF
TRBV5-1,.,TRBD2,CASSLASGAEKGTDTQYF
TRBV29-1,.,.,CSVEGFGLPEAFF
TRBV29-1,.,.,CSALGENTGELFF
TRBV2,.,.,CASSVATVGETQYF
TRBV28,.,TRBD1,CASSLYNTGVNGYTF
TRBV28,once,.,CASRWAVNTEAFF
TRBV7-9,.,TRBD2,CASTVVSGSYEQYF
TRBV20-1,.,.,CSATGGQGVNEQFF
TRBV29-1,.,TRBD1,CSYYRGSQETQYF
TRBV3-1,few,TRBD1,CASSQPRTGDTGELFF
TRBV11-3,.,.,CASVDALETQYF
TRBV29-1,few,TRBD2,CSVEEPGLANYEQYF
TRBV5-1,.,.,CASSHGGKLDTQYF
TRBV6-2/TRBV6-3,.,.,CASSQIRETKNIQYF